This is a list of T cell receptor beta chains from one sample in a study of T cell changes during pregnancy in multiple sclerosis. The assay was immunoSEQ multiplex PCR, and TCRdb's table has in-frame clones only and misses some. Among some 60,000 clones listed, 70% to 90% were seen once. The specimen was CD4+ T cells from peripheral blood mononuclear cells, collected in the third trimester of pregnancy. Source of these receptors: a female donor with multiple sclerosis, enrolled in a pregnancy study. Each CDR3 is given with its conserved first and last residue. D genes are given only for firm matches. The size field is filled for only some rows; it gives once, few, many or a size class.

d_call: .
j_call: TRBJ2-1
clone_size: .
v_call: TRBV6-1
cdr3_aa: CAINPYEQFF
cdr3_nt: TGTGCCATCAATCCCTACGAGCAGTTCTTC

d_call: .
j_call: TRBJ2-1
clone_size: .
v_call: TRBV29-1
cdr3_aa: CSVEGSGFNEQFF
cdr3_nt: TGCAGCGTTGAAGGGTCCGGGTTCAATGAGCAGTTCTTC

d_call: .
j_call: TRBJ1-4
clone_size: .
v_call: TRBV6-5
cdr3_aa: CASSYWGGAGEKLFF
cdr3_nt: TGTGCCAGCAGTTACTGGGGGGGGGCAGGGGAAAAACTGTTTTTT

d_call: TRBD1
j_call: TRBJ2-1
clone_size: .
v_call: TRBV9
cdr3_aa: CASSVTGASYNEQFF
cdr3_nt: TGTGCCAGCAGCGTGACAGGGGCATCCTACAATGAGCAGTTCTTC

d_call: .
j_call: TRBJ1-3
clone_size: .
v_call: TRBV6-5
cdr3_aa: CASQGGPSSGNTIYF
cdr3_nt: TGTGCCAGCCAAGGGGGACCGTCCTCTGGAAACACCATATATTTT

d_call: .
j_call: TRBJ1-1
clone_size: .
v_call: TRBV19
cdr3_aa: CASLPTEGKLNTEAFF
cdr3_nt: TGTGCCAGTTTGCCGACAGAAGGCAAATTGAACACTGAAGCTTTCTTT

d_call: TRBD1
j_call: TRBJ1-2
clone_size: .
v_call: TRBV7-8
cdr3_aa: CASSSGQGYGYTF
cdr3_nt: TGTGCCAGCAGCTCCGGACAGGGGTATGGCTACACCTTC

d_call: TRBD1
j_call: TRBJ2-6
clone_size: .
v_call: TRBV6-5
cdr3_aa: CASSNRGLGANVLTF
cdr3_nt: TGTGCCAGCAGTAACAGGGGGCTCGGGGCCAACGTCCTGACTTTC

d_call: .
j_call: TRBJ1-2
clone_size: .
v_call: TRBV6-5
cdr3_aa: CASSDGRGYGYTF
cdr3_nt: TGTGCCAGCAGTGATGGGAGGGGCTATGGCTACACCTTC

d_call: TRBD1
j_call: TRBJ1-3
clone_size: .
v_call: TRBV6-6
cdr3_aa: CASNPGGQILGNTIYF
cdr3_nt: TGTGCCAGCAATCCAGGGGGACAGATTCTTGGAAACACCATATATTTT

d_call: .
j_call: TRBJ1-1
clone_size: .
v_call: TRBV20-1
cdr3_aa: CSRAQGTEAFF
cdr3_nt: TGCAGCCGGGCCCAGGGCACTGAAGCTTTCTTT

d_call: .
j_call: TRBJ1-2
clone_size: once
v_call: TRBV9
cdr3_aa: CASSLGGGYTF
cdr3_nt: TGTGCCAGCAGCCTCGGGGGTGGCTACACCTTC

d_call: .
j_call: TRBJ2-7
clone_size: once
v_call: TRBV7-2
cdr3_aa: CASSLGSSSPSYEQYF
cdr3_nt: TGTGCCAGCAGCTTAGGTAGTAGTTCGCCAAGTTACGAGCAGTACTTC

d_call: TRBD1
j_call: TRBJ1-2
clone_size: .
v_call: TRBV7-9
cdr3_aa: CASSLAGTANYGYTF
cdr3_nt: TGTGCCAGCAGCTTAGCCGGGACAGCGAACTATGGCTACACCTTC

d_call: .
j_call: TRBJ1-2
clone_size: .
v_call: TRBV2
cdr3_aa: CASSEARRGYTF
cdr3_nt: TGTGCCAGCAGTGAAGCGCGGAGAGGCTACACCTTC

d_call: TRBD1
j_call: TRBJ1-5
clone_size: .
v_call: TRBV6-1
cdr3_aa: CASSIRDRGNQPQHF
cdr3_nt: TGTGCCAGCAGTATCCGGGACAGAGGCAATCAGCCCCAGCATTTT

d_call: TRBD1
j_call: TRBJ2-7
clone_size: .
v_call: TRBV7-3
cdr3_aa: CASSLRGGQGDYEQYF
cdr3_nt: TGTGCCAGCAGCTTAAGGGGGGGACAGGGGGATTACGAGCAGTACTTC

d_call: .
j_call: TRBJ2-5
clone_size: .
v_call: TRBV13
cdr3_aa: CASSEAQETQYF
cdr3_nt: TGTGCCAGCAGCGAAGCACAAGAGACCCAGTACTTC

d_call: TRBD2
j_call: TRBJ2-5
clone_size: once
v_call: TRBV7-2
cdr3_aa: CASSSQRGGQETQYF
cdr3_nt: TGTGCCAGCAGCTCTCAGCGGGGGGGACAAGAGACCCAGTACTTC

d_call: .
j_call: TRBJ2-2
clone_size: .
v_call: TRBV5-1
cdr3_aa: CASSLVGSNTGELFF
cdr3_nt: TGCGCCAGCAGCTTGGTCGGGTCGAACACCGGGGAGCTGTTTTTT

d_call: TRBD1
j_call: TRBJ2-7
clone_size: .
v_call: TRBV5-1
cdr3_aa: CASSPRQGPRVYEQYF
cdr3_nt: TGCGCCAGCAGCCCGCGACAGGGGCCGAGGGTTTACGAGCAGTACTTC

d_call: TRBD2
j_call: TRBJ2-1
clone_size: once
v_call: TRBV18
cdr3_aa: CASSSPGLAVTYNEQFF
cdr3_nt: TGTGCCAGCTCATCTCCGGGACTAGCGGTTACCTACAATGAGCAGTTCTTC

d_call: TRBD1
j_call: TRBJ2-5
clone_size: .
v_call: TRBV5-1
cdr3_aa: CASSPAGGTGGQETQYF
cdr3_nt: TGCGCCAGCAGCCCAGCCGGCGGGACAGGGGGGCAAGAGACCCAGTACTTC

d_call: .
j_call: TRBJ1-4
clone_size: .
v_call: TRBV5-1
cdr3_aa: CASSLGGTDEKLFF
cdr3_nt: TGCGCCAGCAGCTTGGGGGGGACTGATGAAAAACTGTTTTTT

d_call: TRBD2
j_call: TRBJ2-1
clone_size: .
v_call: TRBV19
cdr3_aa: CASYKTSGALNEQFF
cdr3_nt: TGTGCCAGTTACAAAACTAGCGGGGCCCTCAATGAGCAGTTCTTC

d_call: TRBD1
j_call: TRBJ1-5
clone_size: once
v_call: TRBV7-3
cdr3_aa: CASSSRDRDQPQHF
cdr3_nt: TGTGCCAGCAGCTCTCGGGACAGGGACCAGCCCCAGCATTTT

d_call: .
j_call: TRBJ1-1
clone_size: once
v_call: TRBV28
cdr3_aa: CASRGAEAMNTEAFF
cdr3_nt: TGTGCCAGCAGAGGCGCAGAGGCAATGAACACTGAAGCTTTCTTT

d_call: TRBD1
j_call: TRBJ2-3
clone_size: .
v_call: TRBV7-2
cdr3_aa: CASSYRGADTQYF
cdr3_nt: TGTGCCAGCAGCTACAGGGGTGCAGATACGCAGTATTTT

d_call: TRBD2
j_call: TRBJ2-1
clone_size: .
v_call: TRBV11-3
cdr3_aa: CASSLVATSVEQFF
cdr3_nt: TGTGCCAGCAGCTTAGTGGCTACTAGCGTTGAGCAGTTCTTC

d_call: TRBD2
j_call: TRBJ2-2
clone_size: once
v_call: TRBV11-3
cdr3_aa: CASSLDGLAGGTGELFF
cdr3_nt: TGTGCCAGCAGCTTAGATGGCCTAGCGGGAGGCACCGGGGAGCTGTTTTTT

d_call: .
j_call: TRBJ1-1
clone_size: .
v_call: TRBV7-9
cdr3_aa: CASSFLRRTLLIAPEAFF
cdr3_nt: TGTGCCAGCAGCTTTCTCCGGCGCACCCTTTTGATAGCTCCTGAAGCTTTCTTT

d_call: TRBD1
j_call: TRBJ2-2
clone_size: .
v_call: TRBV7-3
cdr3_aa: CASSSRGTGGTGELFF
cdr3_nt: TGTGCCAGCAGCTCTCGGGGGACAGGGGGCACCGGGGAGCTGTTTTTT

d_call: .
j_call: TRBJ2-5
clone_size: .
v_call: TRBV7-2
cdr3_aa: CASSLAGVGETQYF
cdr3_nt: TGTGCCAGCAGCTTAGCGGGAGTCGGTGAGACCCAGTACTTC

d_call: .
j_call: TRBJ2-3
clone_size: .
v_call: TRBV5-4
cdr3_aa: CASSSTSAEDTQYF
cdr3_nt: TGTGCCAGCAGCTCGACTAGTGCCGAGGATACGCAGTATTTT